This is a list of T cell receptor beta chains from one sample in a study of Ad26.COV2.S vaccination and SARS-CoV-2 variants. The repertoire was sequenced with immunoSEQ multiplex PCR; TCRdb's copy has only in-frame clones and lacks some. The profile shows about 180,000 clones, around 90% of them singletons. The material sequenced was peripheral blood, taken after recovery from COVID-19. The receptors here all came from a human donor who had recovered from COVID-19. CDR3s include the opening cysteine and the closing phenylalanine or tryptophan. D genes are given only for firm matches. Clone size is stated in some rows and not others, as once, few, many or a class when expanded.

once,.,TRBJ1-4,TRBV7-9,CASSSLRGSNEKLFF,TGTGCCAGCAGCTCCCTGCGGGGGAGTAATGAAAAACTGTTTTTT
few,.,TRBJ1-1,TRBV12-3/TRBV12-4,CASSFPGAGAFF,TGTGCCAGCAGTTTCCCGGGGGCTGGAGCTTTCTTT
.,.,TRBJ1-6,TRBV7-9,CASSLGTPLHF,TGTGCCAGCAGCTTAGGTACACCCCTCCACTTT
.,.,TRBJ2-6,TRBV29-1,CSVGGDRANVLTF,TGCAGCGTTGGAGGGGATAGGGCCAACGTCCTGACTTTC
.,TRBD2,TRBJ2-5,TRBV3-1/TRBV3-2,CASSLSGGRGTQYF,TGTGCCAGCAGCCTTAGCGGGGGGCGGGGGACCCAGTACTTC
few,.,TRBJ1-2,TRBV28,CASSRGGDYGYTF,TGTGCCAGCAGTAGAGGTGGGGACTATGGCTACACCTTC
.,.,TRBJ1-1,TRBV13,CASSVQGGTEAFF,TGTGCCAGCAGCGTACAGGGAGGGACTGAAGCTTTCTTT
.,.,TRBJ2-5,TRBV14,CASSRFRETQYF,TGTGCCAGCAGCCGATTTCGGGAGACCCAGTACTTC
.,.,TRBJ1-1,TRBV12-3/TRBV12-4,CASSWAGKTEAFF,TGTGCCAGCAGTTGGGCAGGGAAGACTGAAGCTTTCTTT
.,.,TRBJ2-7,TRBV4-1,CASSLTDKVGEQYF,TGCGCCAGCAGCCTGACCGACAAGGTGGGCGAGCAGTACTTC
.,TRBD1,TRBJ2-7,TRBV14,CASSQGNRGLDEQYF,TGTGCCAGCAGCCAAGGAAACAGGGGGCTGGACGAGCAGTACTTC